Listed here are 23 T cell receptor beta chains from one sample, sequenced in a study of Graves' ophthalmopathy and Graves' hyperthyroidism. RNA transcripts served as template for amplifying TCR beta CDR3 sequences. In the first round, RT-PCR was carried out with HTBI primers, and a multiplex PCR formed the second round. TCRdb processed the multiplex PCR reads anew with MiXCR; each CDR3 protein has one entry. The table includes roughly 160,000 distinct CDR3 sequences, 35% to 50% detected once. Input material: peripheral blood. These receptors all come from a young man with Graves' ophthalmopathy.

This clonotype was counted at least ten times. The chain joins TRBV12-3 or TRBV12-4 to TRBJ1-6; 8 positions agree with TRBD1. J was trimmed by 11 bases and V by 1 base; bases with no gene match: 7. The CDR3 consists of 15 residues. CDR3 coding DNA: TGTGCCAGCAGTTTAGGAGCAGGGGGCGCCGCACCCCTCCACTTT. It codes for CASSLGAGGAAPLHF.

This clonotype was counted many times. The genes are TRBV20-1 and TRBJ2-2; 10 bases match TRBD2. The junction had 8 bases not matched to a gene; V was cut back by 5 bases and J by 5 bases. The germline gives CDR1 DFQATT, CDR2 SNEGSKA (reference sequence). This CDR3 region has 15 residues. CDR3 DNA sequence: TGCAGTGCTTCCAGCGGGAGGGTTTATACCGGGGAGCTGTTTTTT. Translation gives CSASSGRVYTGELFF.

The V and J genes are TRBV24-1 and TRBJ2-7, with TRBD2 as a possible D gene (6 bases). Germline V lookup: CDR1 KGHDR, CDR2 SFDVKD. Trimming stripped 3 bases from V and 6 bases from J, with 11 bases between. This CDR3 region has 13 residues. The CDR3 DNA reads as TGTGCCACCAGTGATGCAGCGGGCGCCGAGCAGTACTTC. It translates to CATSDAAGAEQYF.

A remark on this clonotype: The junction differs from germline at one of its ends, possibly a read error. The J gene is TRBJ1-1, the V gene TRBV7-2, with D unresolved. Germline-derived CDR1 and CDR2 are SGHTA and FQGNSA. This CDR3 has 12 residues. CDR3 protein: CASSLTILEAFF. The CDR3 DNA follows: TGTGCCAGCAGCTTAACTATCCTTGAAGCCTTCTTT.

This clonotype was counted many times. The rearrangement uses TRBV11-2 and TRBJ1-6; 9 nucleotides match TRBD1. Per the germline V gene, CDR1 is SGHAT and CDR2 is FQNNGV. The length of the CDR3 is 14 residues. With 5 bases clipped from V and 8 bases from J, the junction kept 4 bases outside the gene matches. The chain's CDR3 is CASSRDRVDSPLHF. The CDR3 nucleotides read TGTGCCAGCAGCCGGGACAGGGTTGATTCACCCCTCCACTTT.

This chain joins TRBV12-3 or TRBV12-4 and TRBJ2-5, with 8 nucleotides matching TRBD1. The trim removed 5 bases at V and 2 bases at J, leaving 4 bases unmatched. The CDR3 has 14 residues. This CDR3 is CASSRQGKQETQYF. The CDR3 nucleotides are TGTGCCAGCAGTCGACAGGGGAAACAAGAGACCCAGTACTTC.

CDR3 region: CATSRDVGAQETQYF. As DNA, the CDR3 is TGTGCCACCAGCAGAGATGTAGGGGCCCAAGAGACCCAGTACTTC. The chain couples TRBV15 to TRBJ2-5, with D maybe TRBD1 (5 bases). V lost 0 bases, J lost 1 base, and 9 bases lay in between. The germline V gene encodes CDR1 LNHNV and CDR2 YYDKDF (reference sequence). CDR3 length: 15 amino acids. Variable domain in full (rest from reference TRBV15 and TRBJ2-5): DAMVIQNPRYQVTQFGKPVTLSCSQTLNHNVMYWYQQKSSQAPKLLFHYYDKDFNNEADTPDNFQSRRPNTSFCFLDIRSPGLGDTAMYLCATSRDVGAQETQYFGPGTRLLVL.

This clonotype was observed many times. CDR3 nucleotides: TGTGCCAGCAGAGACAGGAACACTGAAGCTTTCTTT. Translating gives CASRDRNTEAFF. The chain joins TRBV6-2 or TRBV6-3 to TRBJ1-1; D is possibly TRBD1 (5 bases). CDR3 length equals 12 residues. Trimming pared 6 bases from V and 1 base from J, leaving 6 bases between. Germline CDR1 MNHEY, CDR2 SVGEGT.

The V and J genes are TRBV29-1 and TRBJ1-2; D not certain. Trimming removed 7 bases from V and 6 bases from J, with 12 bases in between. Germline CDR1 SQVTM, CDR2 ANQGSEA. The CDR3 is made up of 11 amino acids. The CDR3: CSGGGSDGYTF. The CDR3 DNA sequence: TGCAGCGGGGGAGGGAGCGATGGCTACACCTTC.

V usage is TRBV20-1 and J usage is TRBJ2-7; D tentatively reads TRBD1 or TRBD2 (5 bases each). Germline V lookup: CDR1 DFQATT, CDR2 SNEGSKA (reference sequence). The CDR3 length is 14 residues. The V gene lost 1 base and the J gene lost 2 bases, with 12 bases spanning the gap. CDR3 coding DNA: TGCAGTGCTAGAGTTTGGGGGAGAGCCTACGAGCAGTACTTC. This sequence encodes CSARVWGRAYEQYF.

V gene TRBV6-5 combines with J gene TRBJ2-5; 7 positions agree with TRBD2. CDR1 and CDR2 (germline): MNHEY, SVGAGI. V dropped 4 bases and J dropped 5; count of bases not matched to a gene: 10. The CDR3 length is 15 residues. The CDR3 sequence: CASSSWGGPSETQYF. In nucleotides, the CDR3 is TGTGCCAGCAGTTCTTGGGGAGGGCCCAGCGAGACCCAGTACTTC.

This clonotype was picked up many times. V usage is TRBV4-1 and J usage is TRBJ2-7, with TRBD2 matching over 14 bases. V lost 5 bases and J lost 4; bases outside the gene matches: 4. The length of the CDR3 is 15 residues. The V gene's germline CDR1 is MGHRA and CDR2 YSYEKL. CDR3 sequence: CASSKTSGRGYEQYF. The DNA for the CDR3 is TGCGCCAGCAGCAAGACTAGCGGGAGGGGTTACGAGCAGTACTTC.

The J gene is TRBJ2-2, the V gene TRBV6-1; D remains unclear. The CDR3 has 13 amino acids. Germline assignment: CDR1 MNHNS and CDR2 SASEGT. V gave up 5 bases and J gave up 6 bases, with 10 bases separating them. This chain's CDR3 is CASSRTRPGELFF. The CDR3 DNA reads as TGTGCCAGCAGTAGAACGCGGCCCGGGGAGCTGTTTTTT.

This clonotype has at least ten counts. Compared with germline, one end of the junction differs, possibly owing to a read error. The chain employs TRBV7-8 and TRBJ1-1, with TRBD1 matching over 7 bases. This CDR3 is 14 amino acids long. Looked up from germline, CDR1 is SGHVS and CDR2 is FQNEAQ. The CDR3 is CVSSLAGGGSEAFF. In nucleotides, the CDR3 is TGTGTCAGCAGCTTGGCAGGGGGGGGGTCAGAAGCTTTCTTT.

This clonotype showed up many times. The chain is built from TRBV13 and TRBJ2-5; D uncertain. The V end lost 4 bases, the J end lost 2 bases, and 5 bases lay between the germline ends. CDR1 PRHDT and CDR2 FYEKMQ come from the germline V gene (reference sequence). The CDR3 has 12 residues. In nucleotides, the CDR3 is TGTGCCAGCAGCTCCGCTCAAGAGACCCAGTACTTC. Its protein product is CASSSAQETQYF.

This chain connects TRBV6-5 to TRBJ1-2; no firm D call. CDR1 is MNHEY, CDR2 SVGAGI, per germline. The CDR3 covers 12 residues. Trimming removed 7 bases at V and 3 bases at J, with 9 bases between. The CDR3 loop is CASTSAYYGYTF. The CDR3 coding sequence is TGTGCCAGCACTTCAGCCTACTATGGCTACACCTTC.

This clonotype has a count of ten or more. A much larger clone lies a single base off, so this may be a read error. The J gene is TRBJ2-5, the V gene TRBV7-2; 12 positions match TRBD2. From germline, CDR1 is SGHTA and CDR2 FQGNSA. The CDR3 contains 14 residues. After removal of 5 bases from V and 4 bases from J, the junction contained 2 bases not matched to a gene. Written as DNA, the CDR3 is TGTGCCAGCAGCCCGGGACTAGCGGGAGAGACCCAGTACTTC. This gives the protein CASSPGLAGETQYF.

The rearrangement joins TRBV6-2 or TRBV6-3 to TRBJ2-5; TRBD2 might be the D (5 bases). CDR1 MNHEY and CDR2 SVGEGT come from the germline V gene. The CDR3 has 16 amino acids. V was cut by 4 bases and J by 3 bases, with 18 bases left in between. DNA for the CDR3: TGTGCCAGCAGTTTTCCGAGGACCGGGAAAGAAGAGACCCAGTACTTC. Amino acid sequence: CASSFPRTGKEETQYF.

This clonotype was recorded many times. The chain has TRBV12-3 or TRBV12-4 and TRBJ2-7; D perhaps matches TRBD2 (7 bases). The CDR3 sequence is 13 residues long. Trimming stripped 7 bases from V and 6 bases from J, with 16 bases between. This CDR3 is CASMRNREGEQYF. The CDR3 DNA is TGTGCCAGCATGAGAAACAGGGAGGGCGAGCAGTACTTC.

The rearrangement uses TRBV28 and TRBJ1-1, with D possibly being TRBD1 (5 bases). The CDR3 has 13 amino acids. The V and J ends lost 4 bases and 10 bases respectively, with 16 bases between them. The germline V gene encodes CDR1 MDHEN and CDR2 SYDVKM. The CDR3 DNA reads as TGTGCCAGCAGTTCCCGTGGGGCAGGTGGAGCTTTCTTT. It translates to CASSSRGAGGAFF. The variable domain in full, completed from reference TRBV28 and TRBJ1-1, reads DVKVTQSSRYLVKRTGEKVFLECVQDMDHENMFWYRQDPGLGLRLIYFSYDVKMKEKGDIPEGYSVSREKKERFSLILESASTNQTSMYLCASSSRGAGGAFFGQGTRLTVV.

The chain links TRBV28 to TRBJ1-1; perhaps TRBD1 as D (5 bases). Per germline, CDR1 MDHEN and CDR2 SYDVKM. The V end lost 0 bases, the J end lost 8 bases, and 10 bases lay between the germline ends. CDR3 size: 13 residues. The CDR3 sequence is CASSLWQGREAFF. Written as DNA, the CDR3 is TGTGCCAGCAGTTTATGGCAGGGACGCGAAGCTTTCTTT.

The chain joins TRBV7-2 to TRBJ1-6; D is undetermined. With 5 bases removed from V and 0 bases from J, the gap between germline ends came to 11 bases. From germline, CDR1 is SGHTA and CDR2 FQGNSA. CDR3 size: 16 residues. CDR3 protein: CASSPRLSSYNSPLHF. CDR3 coding DNA: TGTGCCAGCAGCCCCAGACTGAGCTCCTATAATTCACCCCTCCACTTT.

The chain carries TRBV10-1 and TRBJ1-2; a weak D match, TRBD1 (5 bases). Deletions cut 2 bases from V and 6 bases from J, with 10 bases between. In germline, CDR1 is WNHNN, CDR2 SYGVQD (reference sequence). This CDR3 is 13 amino acids long. For the CDR3, the DNA is TGCGCCAGCAGTGAGCTCAGGGACCATGGCTACACCTTC. The encoded protein is CASSELRDHGYTF.